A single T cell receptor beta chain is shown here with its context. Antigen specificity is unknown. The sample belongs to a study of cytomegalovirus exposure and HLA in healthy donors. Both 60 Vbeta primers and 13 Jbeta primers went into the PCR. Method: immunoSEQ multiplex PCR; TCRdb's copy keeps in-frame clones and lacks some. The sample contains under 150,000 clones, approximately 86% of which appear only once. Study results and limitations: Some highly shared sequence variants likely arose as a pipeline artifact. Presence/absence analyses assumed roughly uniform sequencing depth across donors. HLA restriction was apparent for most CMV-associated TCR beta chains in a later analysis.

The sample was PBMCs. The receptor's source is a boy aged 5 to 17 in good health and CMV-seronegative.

CDR3 sequence reads: CASSLVSEASGELFF. CDR3 nucleotide sequence: TGTGCCAGCAGCTTAGTGTCGGAGGCGTCCGGGGAGCTGTTTTTT. The chain carries TRBV7-2 and TRBJ2-2; D is possibly TRBD2 (5 bases). V was shortened by 1 base and J by 6 bases, with 12 bases between the two germline ends. Germline loops: CDR1 SGHTA, CDR2 FQGNSA. CDR3 size: 15 residues.